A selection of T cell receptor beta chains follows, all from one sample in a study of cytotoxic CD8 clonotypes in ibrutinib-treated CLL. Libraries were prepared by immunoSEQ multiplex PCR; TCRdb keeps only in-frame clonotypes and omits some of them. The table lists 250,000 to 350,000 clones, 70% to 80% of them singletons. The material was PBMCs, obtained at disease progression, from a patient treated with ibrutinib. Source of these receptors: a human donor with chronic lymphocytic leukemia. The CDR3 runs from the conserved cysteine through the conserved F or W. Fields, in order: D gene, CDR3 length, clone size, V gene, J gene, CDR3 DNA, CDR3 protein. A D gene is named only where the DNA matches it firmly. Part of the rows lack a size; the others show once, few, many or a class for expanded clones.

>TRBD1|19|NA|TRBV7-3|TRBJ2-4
TGTGCCAGCAGCTTAGTCTCCCGGGACAGCAAACTAGCCAAAAACATTCAGTACTTC
CASSLVSRDSKLAKNIQYF
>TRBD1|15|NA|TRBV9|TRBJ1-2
TGTGCCAGCAGCCTTCGACAGGGGTCGAACTATGGCTACACCTTC
CASSLRQGSNYGYTF
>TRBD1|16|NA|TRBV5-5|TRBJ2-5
TGTGCCAGCAGCATCCCGACAGGGGGCTGGAGGGAGACCCAGTACTTC
CASSIPTGGWRETQYF
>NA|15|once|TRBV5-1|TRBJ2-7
TGCGCCAGCAGCCGGGGGGCAGGGAAGGCGGTTGAGCAGTACTTC
CASSRGAGKAVEQYF
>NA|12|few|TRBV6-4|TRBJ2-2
TGTGCCAGCAGCCTGCGCGGCGGGGAGCTGTTTTTT
CASSLRGGELFF
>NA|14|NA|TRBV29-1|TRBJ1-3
TGCAGCGTTGCATCGGCGGGGTTAGGAAACACCATATATTTT
CSVASAGLGNTIYF
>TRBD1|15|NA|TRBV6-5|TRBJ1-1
TGTGCCAGCAGTCCCGGGACAGGCATGAACACTGAAGCTTTCTTT
CASSPGTGMNTEAFF
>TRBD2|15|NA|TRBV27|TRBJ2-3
TGTGCCAGCAGGCGGGAGGGATCGAGCACAGATACGCAGTATTTT
CASRREGSSTDTQYF
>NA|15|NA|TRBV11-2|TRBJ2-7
TGTGCCAGCAGCTTAGTCGGAAAGGCGGCCTACGAGCAGTACTTC
CASSLVGKAAYEQYF
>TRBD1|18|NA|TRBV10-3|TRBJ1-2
TGTGCCATCAGTCAGAGAGGGACCGGGACAGGGTCTAACTATGGCTACACCTTC
CAISQRGTGTGSNYGYTF
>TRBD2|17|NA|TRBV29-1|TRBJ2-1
TGCAGCGTTGGGGGACTAGCGGGACGGATTGGACGGAATGAGCAGTTCTTC
CSVGGLAGRIGRNEQFF
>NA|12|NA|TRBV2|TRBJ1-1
TGTGCCGGGGGACTGGCGAACACTGAAGCTTTCTTT
CAGGLANTEAFF
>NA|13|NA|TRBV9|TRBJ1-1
TGTGCCAGCAGCCCAGAGTGGGACACTGAAGCTTTCTTT
CASSPEWDTEAFF
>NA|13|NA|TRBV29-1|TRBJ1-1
TGCAGCGTTGTCAGGCGGATGAACACTGAAGCTTTCTTT
CSVVRRMNTEAFF
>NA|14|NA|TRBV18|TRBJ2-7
TGTGCCAGCTCACCTTTCAGGGGGGACTACGAGCAGTACTTC
CASSPFRGDYEQYF
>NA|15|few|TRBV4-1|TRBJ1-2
TGCGCCAGCGCTCCAGAGACAGGAATTAACTATGGCTACACCTTC
CASAPETGINYGYTF
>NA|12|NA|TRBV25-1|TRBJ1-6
TGTGCCAGCAGAGACAGACGTTCGCCCCTCCACTTT
CASRDRRSPLHF
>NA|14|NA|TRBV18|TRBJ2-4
TGTGCCAGCTCTCTTTCCCGGGGCCTGGACATTCAGTACTTC
CASSLSRGLDIQYF
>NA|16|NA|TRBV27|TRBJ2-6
TGTGCCAGCAGCCCCCGGGTAGCGACTGGGGCCAACGTCCTGACTTTC
CASSPRVATGANVLTF
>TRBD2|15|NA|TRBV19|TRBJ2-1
TGTGCCAGTAGTAGGACTAGCGGGAGCTACAATGAGCAGTTCTTC
CASSRTSGSYNEQFF
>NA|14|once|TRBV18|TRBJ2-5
TGTGCCAGCTCACCAGAGACAGGAGGTGAGACCCAGTACTTC
CASSPETGGETQYF
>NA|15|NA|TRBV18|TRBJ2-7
TGTGCCAGCTCCCACCCCTCCGCTGGCTCCTACGAGCAGTACTTC
CASSHPSAGSYEQYF
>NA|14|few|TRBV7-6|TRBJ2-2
TGTGCCAGCAGCGTCACAGGGACCACCGGGGAGCTGTTTTTT
CASSVTGTTGELFF
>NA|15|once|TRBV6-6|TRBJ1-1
TGTGCCAGCAGTTACGATCGAACAGGAGGCCCTGAAGCTTTCTTT
CASSYDRTGGPEAFF
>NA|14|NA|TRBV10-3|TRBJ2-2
TGTGCCATCAGTAAGGACCCACCGGCCGGGGAGCTGTTTTTT
CAISKDPPAGELFF
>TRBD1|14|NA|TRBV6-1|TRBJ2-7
TGTGCCAGCAGTCCCCGGGACAGCTCCTACGAGCAGTACTTC
CASSPRDSSYEQYF
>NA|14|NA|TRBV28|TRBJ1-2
TGTGCCAGCAGTGAAGGGATTGTTGGCTATGGCTACACCTTC
CASSEGIVGYGYTF
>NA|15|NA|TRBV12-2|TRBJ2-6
TGTGCAAGTCGCTTATGGGTGAGTGGGGCCAACGTCCTGACTTTC
CASRLWVSGANVLTF
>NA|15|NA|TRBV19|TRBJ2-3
TGTGCCAGTAGTCAAAGCGGTAAAAGCACAGATACGCAGTATTTT
CASSQSGKSTDTQYF
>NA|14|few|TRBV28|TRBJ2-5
TGTGCCAGCAGCAAACAGGCGAAACAAGAGACCCAGTACTTC
CASSKQAKQETQYF
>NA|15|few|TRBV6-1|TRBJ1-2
TGTGCCAGCAGTGAAGGGCTGGGAAATGGGTATGGCTACACCTTC
CASSEGLGNGYGYTF
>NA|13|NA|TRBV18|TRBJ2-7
TGTGCCAGCTCACCTTATAACTCCTACGAGCAGTACTTC
CASSPYNSYEQYF